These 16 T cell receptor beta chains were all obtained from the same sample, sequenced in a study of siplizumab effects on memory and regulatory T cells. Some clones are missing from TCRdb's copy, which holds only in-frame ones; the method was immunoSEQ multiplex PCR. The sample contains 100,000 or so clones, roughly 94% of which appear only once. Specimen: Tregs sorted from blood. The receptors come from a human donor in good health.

CDR3 sequence: CASSQGLGGPWPQHF. CDR3 nucleotide sequence: TGTGCCAGCAGCCAAGGACTGGGGGGACCGTGGCCCCAGCATTTT. The chain employs TRBV4-2 and TRBJ1-5; D is possibly TRBD1 (5 bases). CDR3 length: 15 amino acids. Looked up from germline, CDR1 is LGHNA and CDR2 is YNFKEQ. The V gene lost 1 base and the J gene lost 9 bases, with 16 bases spanning the gap.

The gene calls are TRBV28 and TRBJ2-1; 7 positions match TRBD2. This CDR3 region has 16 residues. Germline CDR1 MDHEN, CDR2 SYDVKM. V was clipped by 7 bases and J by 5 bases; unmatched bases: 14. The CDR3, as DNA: TGTGCCAGCACCAGACCGAGGACTAGGGCAAACAATGAGCAGTTCTTC. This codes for CASTRPRTRANNEQFF.

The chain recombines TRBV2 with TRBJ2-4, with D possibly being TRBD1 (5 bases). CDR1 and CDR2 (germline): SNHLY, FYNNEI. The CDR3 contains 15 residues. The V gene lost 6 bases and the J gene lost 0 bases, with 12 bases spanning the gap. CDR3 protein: CASRSTALAKNIQYF. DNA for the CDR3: TGTGCCAGCAGGTCGACAGCATTAGCCAAAAACATTCAGTACTTC.

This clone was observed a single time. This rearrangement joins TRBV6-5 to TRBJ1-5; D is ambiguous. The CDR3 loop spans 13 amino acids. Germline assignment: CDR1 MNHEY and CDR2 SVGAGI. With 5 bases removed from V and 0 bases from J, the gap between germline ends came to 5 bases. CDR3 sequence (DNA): TGTGCCAGCAGTGGATATAGCAATCAGCCCCAGCATTTT. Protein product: CASSGYSNQPQHF.

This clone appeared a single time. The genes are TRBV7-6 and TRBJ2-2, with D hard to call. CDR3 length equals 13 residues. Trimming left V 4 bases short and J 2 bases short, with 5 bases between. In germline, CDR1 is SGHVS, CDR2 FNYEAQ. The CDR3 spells CASSSLNTGELFF. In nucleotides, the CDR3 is TGTGCCAGCAGCTCCCTAAACACCGGGGAGCTGTTTTTT.

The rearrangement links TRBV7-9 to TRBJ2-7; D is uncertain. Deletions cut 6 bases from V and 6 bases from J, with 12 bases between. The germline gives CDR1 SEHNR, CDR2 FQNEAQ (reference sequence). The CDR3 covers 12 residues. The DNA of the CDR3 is TGTGCCAGCAGTAAGGAAAGATCCGAGCAGTACTTC. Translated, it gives CASSKERSEQYF.

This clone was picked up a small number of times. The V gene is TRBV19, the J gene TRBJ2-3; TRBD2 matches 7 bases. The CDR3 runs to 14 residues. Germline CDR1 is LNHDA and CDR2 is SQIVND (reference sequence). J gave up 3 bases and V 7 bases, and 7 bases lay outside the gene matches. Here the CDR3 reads CASTGLAATDTQYF. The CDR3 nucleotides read TGTGCCAGTACGGGCCTAGCGGCGACAGATACGCAGTATTTT.

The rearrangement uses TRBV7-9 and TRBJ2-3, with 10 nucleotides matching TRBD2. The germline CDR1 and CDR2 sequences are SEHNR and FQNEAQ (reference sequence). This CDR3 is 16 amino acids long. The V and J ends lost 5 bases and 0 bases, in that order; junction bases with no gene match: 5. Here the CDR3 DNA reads TGTGCCAGCAGCCCGCGGACTAGCGGAAGCACAGATACGCAGTATTTT. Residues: CASSPRTSGSTDTQYF.

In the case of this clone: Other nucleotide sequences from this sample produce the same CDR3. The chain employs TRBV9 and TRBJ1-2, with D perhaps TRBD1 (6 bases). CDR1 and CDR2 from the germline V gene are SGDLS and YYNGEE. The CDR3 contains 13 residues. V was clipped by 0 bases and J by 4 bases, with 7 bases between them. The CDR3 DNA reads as TGTGCCAGCAGCGTAGGAGGGGGCTATGGCTACACCTTC. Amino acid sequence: CASSVGGGYGYTF.

CDR3 region: CASSPGGSNQPQHF. The CDR3 bases are TGTGCCAGCAGCCCAGGGGGGAGCAATCAGCCCCAGCATTTT. The chain has TRBV21-1 and TRBJ1-5; the table's D call, TRBD1, was not checked against the DNA. TRBV21-1 is labeled a pseudogene. This CDR3 comprises 14 residues.

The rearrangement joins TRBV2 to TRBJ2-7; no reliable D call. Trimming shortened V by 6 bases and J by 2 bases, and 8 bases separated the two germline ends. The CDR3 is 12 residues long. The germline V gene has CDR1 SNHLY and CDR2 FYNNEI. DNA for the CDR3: TGTGCCAGCAGGCGAGGCACCTACGAGCAGTACTTC. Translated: CASRRGTYEQYF.

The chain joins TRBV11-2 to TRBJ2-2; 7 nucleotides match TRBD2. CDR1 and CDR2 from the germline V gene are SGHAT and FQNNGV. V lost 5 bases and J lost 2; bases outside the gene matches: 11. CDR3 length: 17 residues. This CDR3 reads CASSPRGGTVNTGELFF. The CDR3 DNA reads TGTGCCAGCAGCCCGAGGGGAGGGACCGTCAACACCGGGGAGCTGTTTTTT.

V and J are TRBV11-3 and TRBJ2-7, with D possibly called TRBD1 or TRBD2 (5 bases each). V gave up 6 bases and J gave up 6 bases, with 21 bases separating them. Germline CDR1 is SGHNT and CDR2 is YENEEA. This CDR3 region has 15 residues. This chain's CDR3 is CASSSGGAVGVEQYF. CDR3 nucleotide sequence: TGTGCCAGCAGTTCTGGTGGGGCGGTGGGGGTCGAGCAGTACTTC. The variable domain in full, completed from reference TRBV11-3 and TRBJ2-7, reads EAGVVQSPRYKIIEKKQPVAFWCNPISGHNTLYWYLQNLGQGPELLIRYENEEAVDDSQLPKDRFSAERLKGVDSTLKIQPAELGDSAVYLCASSSGGAVGVEQYFGPGTRLTVT.

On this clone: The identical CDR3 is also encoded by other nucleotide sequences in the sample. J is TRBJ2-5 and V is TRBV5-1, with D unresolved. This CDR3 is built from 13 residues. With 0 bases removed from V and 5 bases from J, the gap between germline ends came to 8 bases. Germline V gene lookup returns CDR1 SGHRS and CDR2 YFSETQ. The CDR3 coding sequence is TGCGCCAGCAGCTTGGCGGGTGGGGAGACCCAGTACTTC. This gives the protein CASSLAGGETQYF.

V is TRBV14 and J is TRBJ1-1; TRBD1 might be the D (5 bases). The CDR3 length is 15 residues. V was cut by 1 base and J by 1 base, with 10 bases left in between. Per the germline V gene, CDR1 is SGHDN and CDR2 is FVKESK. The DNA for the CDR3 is TGTGCCAGCAGCCAAGTTGGGGCACGGAACACTGAAGCTTTCTTT. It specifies CASSQVGARNTEAFF.

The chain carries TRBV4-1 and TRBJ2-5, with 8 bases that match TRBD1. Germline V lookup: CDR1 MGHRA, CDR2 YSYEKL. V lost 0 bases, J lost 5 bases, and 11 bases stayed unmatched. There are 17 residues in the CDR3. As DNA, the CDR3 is TGCGCCAGCAGCCAAGAAAAGGGGGCAGGGGGCAGGGAGACCCAGTACTTC. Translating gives CASSQEKGAGGRETQYF.